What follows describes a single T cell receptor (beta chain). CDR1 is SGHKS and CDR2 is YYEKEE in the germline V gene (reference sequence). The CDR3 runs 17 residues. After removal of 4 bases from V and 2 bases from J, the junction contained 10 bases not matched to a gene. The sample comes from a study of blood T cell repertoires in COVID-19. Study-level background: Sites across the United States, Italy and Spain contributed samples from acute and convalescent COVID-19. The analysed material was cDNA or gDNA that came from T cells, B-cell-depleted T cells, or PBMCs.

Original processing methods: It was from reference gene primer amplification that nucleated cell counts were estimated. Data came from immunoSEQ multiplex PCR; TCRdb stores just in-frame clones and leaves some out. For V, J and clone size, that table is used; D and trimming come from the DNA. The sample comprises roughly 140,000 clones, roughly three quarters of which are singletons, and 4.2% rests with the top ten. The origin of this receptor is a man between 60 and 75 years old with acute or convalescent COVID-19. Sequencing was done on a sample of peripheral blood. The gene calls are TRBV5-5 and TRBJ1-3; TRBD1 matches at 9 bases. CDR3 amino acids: CASSVRDRDLAGNTIYF. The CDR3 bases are TGTGCCAGCAGCGTCCGGGACAGGGACTTGGCTGGAAACACCATATATTTT.